The 20 T cell receptor beta chains given below trace back to one sample, sequenced in a study of monozygotic twins with inflammatory bowel disease. After re-calling the 5' RACE reads, TCRdb lists one entry per CDR3 protein, DNA absent. This sample's table reports roughly 150,000 distinct CDR3 sequences. Sequencing was done on a sample of blood. These receptors all stem from a human donor with ulcerative colitis or Crohn's disease, or a healthy co-twin of an affected twin (not recorded which).

The chain carries TRBV29-1 and TRBJ1-1; TCRdb names TRBD1, which stays unverified in the absence of DNA. The CDR3 sequence is 13 residues long. Germline lookup yields CDR1 SQVTM and CDR2 ANQGSEA. The CDR3 region is CSTRDSLNTDAFF.

The CDR3 is CSARATADNSPLHF. The V gene is TRBV29-1, the J gene TRBJ1-6; TCRdb indicates TRBD1, and absent DNA this call remains unverified. Germline V gene data show CDR1 as SQVTM and CDR2 as ANQGSEA. CDR3 length: 14 amino acids.

The chain employs TRBV24-1 and TRBJ2-2; TCRdb picks TRBD1, but there is no DNA to check that call. The CDR3 length is 15 residues. Germline V gene lookup returns CDR1 KGHDR and CDR2 SFDVKD. Here the CDR3 reads CATRGTGSIAGELFF.

This chain joins TRBV11-2 and TRBJ2-1; TCRdb picks TRBD2, but there is no DNA to check that call. This CDR3 region has 16 residues. Germline V CDR1 and CDR2: SGHAT, FQNNGV. CDR3: CASSVFSSGSYNEQFF.

The chain combines TRBV9 with TRBJ1-1; checking the TCRdb D call of TRBD1 is not possible without DNA. CDR1 and CDR2 (germline): SGDLS, YYNGEE. The CDR3 totals 17 residues. Here the CDR3 reads CASSVAGGTGGNTEAFF.

V usage is TRBV6-2 or TRBV6-3 and J usage is TRBJ2-2; the TCRdb D gene call, TRBD1, has no DNA to confirm it. This CDR3 has 13 amino acids. CDR1 MNHEY and CDR2 SVGEGT come from the germline V gene. CDR3 region: CASRKDSPGELFF.

The V gene is TRBV6-2 or TRBV6-3, the J gene TRBJ2-7. Germline V lookup: CDR1 MNHEY, CDR2 SVGEGT. The CDR3 extends over 12 amino acids. CDR3 sequence reads: CASRASQREQYF.

The J gene is TRBJ1-2, the V gene TRBV20-1; without DNA, the TCRdb call of TRBD1 cannot be checked. CDR3 size: 14 residues. The germline gives CDR1 DFQATT, CDR2 SNEGSKA (reference sequence). The CDR3 spells CSVFPPQTAYGYTF.

The chain joins TRBV29-1 to TRBJ1-5. The CDR3 sequence is 12 residues long. Germline values: CDR1 SQVTM, CDR2 ANQGSEA. CDR3: CSVFTGNQPQHF. Full variable domain (rest looked up from reference TRBV29-1 and TRBJ1-5): SAVISQKPSRDICQRGTSLTIQCQVDSQVTMMFWYRQQPGQSLTLIATANQGSEATYESGFVIDKFPISRPNLTFSTLTVSNMSPEDSSIYLCSVFTGNQPQHFGDGTRLSIL.

The gene calls are TRBV11-2 and TRBJ2-5; the D call from TCRdb, TRBD2, cannot be confirmed without DNA. The germline V gene encodes CDR1 SGHAT and CDR2 FQNNGV. The CDR3 is made up of 16 amino acids. CDR3 residues: CASSSLAGGLKETQCF.

The chain carries TRBV28 and TRBJ2-3; TCRdb indicates TRBD2, and absent DNA this call remains unverified. This CDR3 contains 15 residues. Germline values: CDR1 MDHEN, CDR2 SYDVKM. CDR3 region: CASSPSGRATDTQYF.

The chain combines TRBV7-3 with TRBJ2-1; the D gene TCRdb calls, TRBD2, cannot be checked with no DNA. CDR1 is SGHTA and CDR2 is FQGTGA in the germline V gene. The length of the CDR3 is 14 residues. CDR3 loop: CATSLSGRNNEQFF.

The chain links TRBV20-1 to TRBJ1-1. This CDR3 comprises 14 residues. CDR1 is DFQATT and CDR2 is SNEGSKA in the germline V gene (reference sequence). CDR3 in amino acids: CSARDRRGIGEAFF.

The chain links TRBV5-1 to TRBJ2-1; TCRdb names TRBD1, which stays unverified in the absence of DNA. Germline values: CDR1 SGHRS, CDR2 YFSETQ. This CDR3 region has 15 residues. CDR3 protein: CASSPRETLYNEQFF.

The V and J genes are TRBV18 and TRBJ2-7; the TCRdb call, TRBD1, lacks DNA for checking. The CDR3 consists of 14 residues. The germline gives CDR1 KGHSH, CDR2 LQKENI. Here the CDR3 reads CASSQGVGATEQYF.

The rearrangement links TRBV6-1 to TRBJ1-2; TCRdb names TRBD1, which stays unverified in the absence of DNA. Per germline, CDR1 MNHNS and CDR2 SASEGT. The CDR3 contains 15 residues. The CDR3 region is CASSRPGQGNYGYTF.

V and J are TRBV5-1 and TRBJ1-2; with no DNA, the TCRdb D assignment of TRBD1 cannot be verified. The CDR3 covers 17 residues. Germline lookup yields CDR1 SGHRS and CDR2 YFSETQ. The chain's CDR3 is CASSHLSTRQGASGYTF.

CDR3 amino acids: CASSHQGRNTEAFF. The genes are TRBV3-1 and TRBJ1-1; TCRdb lists TRBD1, though no DNA is available to test this call. The CDR3 sequence is 14 residues long. In germline, CDR1 is LGHDT, CDR2 YNNKEL (reference sequence).

Judged by frequency, this clonotype is medium-sized. V is TRBV28 and J is TRBJ2-3. Germline V CDR1 and CDR2: MDHEN, SYDVKM. The CDR3 has 17 residues. This chain's CDR3 is CASSSTDGLTSTDTQYF.

The CDR3: CASSQTGRGGSNQPQHF. The chain joins TRBV4-1 to TRBJ1-5; absent DNA, TCRdb's TRBD1 call cannot be checked. This CDR3 comprises 17 residues. Germline V gene lookup returns CDR1 MGHRA and CDR2 YSYEKL.